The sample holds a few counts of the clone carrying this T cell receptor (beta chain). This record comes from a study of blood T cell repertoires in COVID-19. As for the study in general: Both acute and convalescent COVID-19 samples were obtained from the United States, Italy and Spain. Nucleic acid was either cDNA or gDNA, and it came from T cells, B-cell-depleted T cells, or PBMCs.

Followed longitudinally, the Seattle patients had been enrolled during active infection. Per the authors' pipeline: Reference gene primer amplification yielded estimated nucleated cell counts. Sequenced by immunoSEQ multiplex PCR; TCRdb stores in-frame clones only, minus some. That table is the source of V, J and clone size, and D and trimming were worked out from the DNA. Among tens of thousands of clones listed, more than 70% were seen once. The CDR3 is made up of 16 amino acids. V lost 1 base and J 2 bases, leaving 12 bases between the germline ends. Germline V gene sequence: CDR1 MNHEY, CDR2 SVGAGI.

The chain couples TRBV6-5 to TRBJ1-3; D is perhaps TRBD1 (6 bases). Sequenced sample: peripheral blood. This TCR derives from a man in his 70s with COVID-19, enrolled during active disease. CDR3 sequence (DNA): TGTGCCAGCAGTTACTGGCCCCCAGGGGCTGGAAACACCATATATTTT. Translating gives CASSYWPPGAGNTIYF.